The 7 T cell receptor beta chains below come from one sample, sequenced in a study of molecular identifiers for immune sequencing clone quantification. TCRdb reanalysed the PCR reads using MiXCR and keeps one entry per CDR3 protein. Of some 94,000 distinct CDR3 sequences in the sample, approximately 25% were seen once. The sample comprised naive CD8+ T cells from blood, with Jurkat cell RNA spiked in. Subset indicated: FACS-sorted CD8+CD4-CCR7+CD45RA+ naive T cells. These receptors all come from a human donor in good health. Some libraries in this study had Jurkat cell RNA spiked in.

This chain uses TRBV7-9 with TRBJ2-3; TRBD1 matches 8 bases. Trimming took 5 bases from V and 1 from J; bases not matched to a gene: 17. The CDR3 loop spans 19 amino acids. Per germline, CDR1 SEHNR and CDR2 FQNEAQ (reference sequence). The CDR3 loop reads CASSPPPGQVTSGTDTQYF. CDR3 DNA: TGTGCCAGCAGCCCACCTCCGGGACAGGTAACTTCTGGCACAGATACGCAGTATTTT.

Ten or more counts support this clonotype. The chain joins TRBV20-1 to TRBJ2-7; D perhaps matches TRBD2 (5 bases). V was cut by 3 bases and J by 1 base, with 7 bases left in between. Germline assignment: CDR1 DFQATT and CDR2 SNEGSKA (reference sequence). CDR3 length: 12 amino acids. CDR3 in amino acids: CSASTGSYEQYF. Here the CDR3 DNA reads TGCAGTGCTAGTACGGGGTCCTACGAGCAGTACTTC.

This clonotype came up many times. The V and J genes are TRBV20-1 and TRBJ2-3; unclear D gene. Germline assignment: CDR1 DFQATT and CDR2 SNEGSKA (reference sequence). The CDR3 totals 12 residues. V lost 8 bases, J lost 2 bases, and 11 bases lay in between. The CDR3 is CSLEVDTDTQYF. The DNA for the CDR3 is TGCAGTTTAGAAGTAGACACAGATACGCAGTATTTT.

The rearrangement joins TRBV6-5 to TRBJ2-5; D is undetermined. The CDR3 sequence is 11 residues long. Germline CDR1 MNHEY, CDR2 SVGAGI. The ends were cut back, 6 bases at V and 5 bases at J, with 7 bases in the middle. The CDR3: CASSHGETQYF. The CDR3 DNA sequence: TGTGCCAGCAGCCACGGGGAGACCCAGTACTTC.

This sequence joins TRBV4-1 and TRBJ2-7; D uncertain. This CDR3 is built from 13 residues. V lost 4 bases and J 2 bases, leaving 9 bases between the germline ends. Germline values: CDR1 MGHRA, CDR2 YSYEKL. The CDR3 spells CASSPGSTYEQYF. Written as DNA, the CDR3 is TGCGCCAGCAGCCCGGGCAGTACCTACGAGCAGTACTTC.

Comments on this clonotype: This may stem from a read error, because a much larger clone lies one nucleotide away. The chain couples TRBV4-3 to TRBJ1-3; tentatively, D is TRBD1 (5 bases). Per germline, CDR1 LGHNA and CDR2 YSLEER. CDR3 length: 15 amino acids. CDR3 region: CTSSHRGGSGNTIYF. The CDR3 DNA reads as TGCACCAGCAGCCACCGGGGGGGATCTGGAAACACCATATATTTT.

Comments on this clonotype: It may be a read error: a sequence one base away is much more abundant. J is TRBJ1-5 and V is TRBV6-2 or TRBV6-3; 10 nucleotides match TRBD1. This CDR3 region has 16 residues. Germline V CDR1 and CDR2: MNHEY, SVGEGT. The CDR3 spells CASSSGQGGFNQPQPF. The CDR3 bases are TGTGCCAGCAGTTCCGGACAGGGGGGGTTTAATCAGCCCCAGCCTTTT.